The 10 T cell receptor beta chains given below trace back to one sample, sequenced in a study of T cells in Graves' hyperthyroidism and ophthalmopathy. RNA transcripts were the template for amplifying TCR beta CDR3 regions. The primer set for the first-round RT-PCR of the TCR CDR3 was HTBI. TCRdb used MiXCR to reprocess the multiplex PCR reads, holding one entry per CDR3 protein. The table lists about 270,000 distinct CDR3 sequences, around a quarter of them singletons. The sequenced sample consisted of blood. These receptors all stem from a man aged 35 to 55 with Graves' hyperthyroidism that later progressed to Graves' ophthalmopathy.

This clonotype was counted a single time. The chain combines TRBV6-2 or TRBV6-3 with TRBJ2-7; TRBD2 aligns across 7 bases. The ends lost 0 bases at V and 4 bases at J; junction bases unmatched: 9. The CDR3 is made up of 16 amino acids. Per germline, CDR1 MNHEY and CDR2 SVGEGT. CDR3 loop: CASSYSRTRWLYEQYF. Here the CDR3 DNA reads TGTGCCAGCAGTTACTCGAGGACTAGGTGGTTGTACGAGCAGTACTTC.

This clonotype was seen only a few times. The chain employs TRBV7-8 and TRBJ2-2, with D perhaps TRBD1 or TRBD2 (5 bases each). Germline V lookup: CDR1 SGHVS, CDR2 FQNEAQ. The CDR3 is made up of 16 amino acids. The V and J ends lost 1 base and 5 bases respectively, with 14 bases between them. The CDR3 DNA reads TGTGCCAGCAGCTTAGACTGGGACCCGGGGACCGGGGAGCTGTTTTTT. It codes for CASSLDWDPGTGELFF.

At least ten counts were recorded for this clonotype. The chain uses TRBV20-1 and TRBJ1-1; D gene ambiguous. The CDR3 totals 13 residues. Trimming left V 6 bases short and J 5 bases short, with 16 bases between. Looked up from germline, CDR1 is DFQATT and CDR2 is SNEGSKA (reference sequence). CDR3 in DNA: TGCAGTGCCCAGGACGGCCCAAGAACTGAAGCTTTCTTT. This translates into CSAQDGPRTEAFF.

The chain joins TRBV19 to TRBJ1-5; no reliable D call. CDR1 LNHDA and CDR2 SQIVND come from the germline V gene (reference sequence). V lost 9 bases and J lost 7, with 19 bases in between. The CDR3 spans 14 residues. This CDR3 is CASRILHGLQPQHF. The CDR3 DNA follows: TGTGCCAGCCGGATTCTTCATGGACTACAGCCCCAGCATTTT. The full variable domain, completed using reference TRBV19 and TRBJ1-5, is DGGITQSPKYLFRKEGQNVTLSCEQNLNHDAMYWYRQDPGQGLRLIYYSQIVNDFQKGDIAEGYSVSREKKESFPLTVTSAQKNPTAFYLCASRILHGLQPQHFGDGTRLSIL.

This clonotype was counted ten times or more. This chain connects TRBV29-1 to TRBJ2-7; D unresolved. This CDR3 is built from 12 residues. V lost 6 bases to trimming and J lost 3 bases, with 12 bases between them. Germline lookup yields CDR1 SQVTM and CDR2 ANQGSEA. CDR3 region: CSVLGMSYEQYF. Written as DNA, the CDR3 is TGCAGCGTGCTAGGGATGAGCTACGAGCAGTACTTC.

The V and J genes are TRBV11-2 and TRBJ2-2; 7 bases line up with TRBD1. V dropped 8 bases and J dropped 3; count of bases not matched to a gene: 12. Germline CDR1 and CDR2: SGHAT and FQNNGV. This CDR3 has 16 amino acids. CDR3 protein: CASGPGGKVHTGELFF. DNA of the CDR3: TGTGCCAGCGGCCCAGGGGGTAAGGTACACACCGGGGAGCTGTTTTTT.

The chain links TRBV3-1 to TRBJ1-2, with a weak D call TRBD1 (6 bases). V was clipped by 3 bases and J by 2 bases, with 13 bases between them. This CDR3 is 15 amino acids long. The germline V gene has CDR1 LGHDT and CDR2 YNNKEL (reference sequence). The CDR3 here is CASSHGIQGNYGYTF. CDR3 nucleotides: TGTGCCAGCAGCCACGGAATACAGGGAAACTATGGCTACACCTTC.

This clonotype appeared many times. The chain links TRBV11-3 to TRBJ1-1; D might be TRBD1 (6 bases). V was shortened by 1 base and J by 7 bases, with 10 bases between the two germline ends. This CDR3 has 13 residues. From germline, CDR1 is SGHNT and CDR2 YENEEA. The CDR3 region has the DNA TGTGCCAGCAGCTTAGCAACAGGGAATGAAGCTTTCTTT. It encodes CASSLATGNEAFF.

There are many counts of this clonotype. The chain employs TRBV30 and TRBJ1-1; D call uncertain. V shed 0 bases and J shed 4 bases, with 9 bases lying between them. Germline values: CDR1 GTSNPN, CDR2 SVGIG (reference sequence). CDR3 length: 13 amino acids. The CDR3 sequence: CAWSVSVGTEAFF. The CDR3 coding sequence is TGTGCCTGGAGTGTCTCCGTAGGCACTGAAGCTTTCTTT.

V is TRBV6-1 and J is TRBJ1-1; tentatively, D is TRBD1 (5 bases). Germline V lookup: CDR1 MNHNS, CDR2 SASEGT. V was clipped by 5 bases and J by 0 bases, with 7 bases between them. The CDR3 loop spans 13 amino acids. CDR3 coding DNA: TGTGCCAGCAGTAAGACAGTGAACACTGAAGCTTTCTTT. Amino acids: CASSKTVNTEAFF.